A selection of T cell receptor beta chains follows, all from one sample in a study of blood T cell repertoires in COVID-19. The assay was immunoSEQ multiplex PCR, and TCRdb's table has in-frame clones only and misses some. Of 100,000 to 130,000 clones detected, more than 80% appear once; the ten largest clones hold roughly 4.6%. Material: peripheral blood. These receptors were collected from a man in his forties with active or convalescent COVID-19. Both conserved end residues are part of each CDR3. The order of the fields is V gene, clone size, D gene, J gene, CDR3 protein, CDR3 DNA. The D gene is left open where the match is weak. Expanded clones get a size class; other rows say once, few or many, or leave the size out.

V: TRBV7-2; size: .; D: TRBD2; J: TRBJ2-3; CDR3: CASSSLSGSGGTDTQYF; DNA: TGTGCCAGCAGCTCTCTTAGCGGGAGCGGGGGCACAGATACGCAGTATTTT
V: TRBV28; size: .; D: TRBD2; J: TRBJ2-5; CDR3: CASRPTGLAGPIQETQYF; DNA: TGTGCCAGCAGGCCGACAGGACTAGCGGGACCAATACAAGAGACCCAGTACTTC
V: TRBV6-2/TRBV6-3; size: .; D: TRBD1; J: TRBJ2-5; CDR3: CASSFPGQPKQETQYF; DNA: TGTGCCAGCAGTTTCCCGGGACAGCCAAAACAAGAGACCCAGTACTTC
V: TRBV28; size: .; D: TRBD1; J: TRBJ1-2; CDR3: CASSPETGGYGYTF; DNA: TGTGCCAGCAGTCCGGAGACAGGGGGTTACGGCTACACCTTC
V: TRBV19; size: .; D: TRBD1; J: TRBJ2-1; CDR3: CASNRQGATAEQFF; DNA: TGTGCCAGTAACAGACAGGGGGCGACCGCTGAGCAGTTCTTC
V: TRBV5-4; size: .; D: TRBD1; J: TRBJ1-3; CDR3: CASSWDRGTGNTIYF; DNA: TGTGCCAGCAGCTGGGACAGGGGAACTGGAAACACCATATATTTT
V: TRBV5-5; size: .; D: .; J: TRBJ2-5; CDR3: CASSLAGGGQETQYF; DNA: TGTGCCAGCAGCTTGGCGGGTGGGGGGCAAGAGACCCAGTACTTC
V: TRBV19; size: .; D: TRBD2; J: TRBJ2-5; CDR3: CASSPPLAGGRETQYF; DNA: TGTGCCAGTAGTCCCCCCCTAGCGGGAGGACGAGAGACCCAGTACTTC
V: TRBV5-1; size: .; D: TRBD1; J: TRBJ1-1; CDR3: CASSSGQGGEAFF; DNA: TGCGCCAGCAGCTCGGGACAGGGGGGTGAAGCTTTCTTT
V: TRBV5-1; size: .; D: .; J: TRBJ1-3; CDR3: CASSFDSISGNTIYF; DNA: TGCGCCAGCAGCTTCGACAGTATCTCTGGAAACACCATATATTTT
V: TRBV19; size: .; D: .; J: TRBJ2-2; CDR3: CASSAPGQTTGELFF; DNA: TGTGCCAGTAGTGCCCCCGGACAGACCACCGGGGAGCTGTTTTTT
V: TRBV28; size: .; D: .; J: TRBJ1-2; CDR3: CASSSEGWSGYTF; DNA: TGTGCCAGCAGTTCCGAGGGCTGGAGTGGCTACACCTTC
V: TRBV27; size: few; D: TRBD1; J: TRBJ2-7; CDR3: CASRRPTGTEQYF; DNA: TGTGCCAGCAGGCGACCGACAGGGACCGAGCAGTACTTC
V: TRBV7-2; size: .; D: .; J: TRBJ1-5; CDR3: CASSLGKGGNQPQHF; DNA: TGTGCCAGCAGCTTAGGGAAAGGAGGCAATCAGCCCCAGCATTTT
V: TRBV27; size: .; D: TRBD1; J: TRBJ1-1; CDR3: CASSLTASGTGASQAFF; DNA: TGTGCCAGCAGTTTGACGGCTTCCGGGACAGGGGCCTCTCAAGCTTTCTTT
V: TRBV28; size: .; D: .; J: TRBJ2-1; CDR3: CASIKGGAYNEQFF; DNA: TGTGCCAGCATTAAGGGCGGGGCCTACAATGAGCAGTTCTTC
V: TRBV24-1; size: once; D: .; J: TRBJ1-5; CDR3: CATSVGAREPQHF; DNA: TGTGCCACCAGTGTAGGGGCTAGGGAGCCCCAGCATTTT
V: TRBV18; size: .; D: .; J: TRBJ1-6; CDR3: CASSEDRSNSPLHF; DNA: TGTGCCAGCTCAGAGGACAGATCTAATTCACCCCTCCACTTT
V: TRBV7-3; size: .; D: TRBD2; J: TRBJ2-1; CDR3: CASSFQLAAYNEQFF; DNA: TGTGCCAGCAGCTTTCAACTAGCGGCTTACAATGAGCAGTTCTTC
V: TRBV5-1; size: .; D: TRBD2; J: TRBJ2-2; CDR3: CASSLAANTGELFF; DNA: TGCGCCAGCAGTCTAGCGGCGAACACCGGGGAGCTGTTTTTT
V: TRBV11-2; size: few; D: .; J: TRBJ1-2; CDR3: CASSRGAWSANYGYTF; DNA: TGTGCCAGCAGCCGAGGCGCTTGGTCCGCTAACTATGGCTACACCTTC
V: TRBV18; size: .; D: .; J: TRBJ1-1; CDR3: CASSPGLAGTGRNTEAFF; DNA: TGTGCCAGCTCACCCGGACTGGCGGGGACTGGGCGGAACACTGAAGCTTTCTTT
V: TRBV14; size: .; D: .; J: TRBJ1-3; CDR3: CASSQGVGNTIYF; DNA: TGTGCCAGCAGCCAGGGCGTCGGAAACACCATATATTTT
V: TRBV7-9; size: .; D: .; J: TRBJ2-7; CDR3: CASSPDGEAEQYF; DNA: TGTGCCAGCAGCCCCGATGGAGAGGCGGAGCAGTACTTC
V: TRBV7-9; size: .; D: .; J: TRBJ2-1; CDR3: CASSLGGWGTYNEQFF; DNA: TGTGCCAGCAGCTTGGGGGGTTGGGGCACCTACAATGAGCAGTTCTTC
V: TRBV9; size: .; D: .; J: TRBJ2-3; CDR3: CASSGPAADTQYF; DNA: TGTGCCAGCAGCGGACCAGCGGCAGATACGCAGTATTTT
V: TRBV12-3/TRBV12-4; size: .; D: .; J: TRBJ1-6; CDR3: CASSRRPSPLHF; DNA: TGTGCCAGCAGTAGGAGGCCTTCACCCCTCCACTTT
V: TRBV7-2; size: once; D: .; J: TRBJ2-5; CDR3: CASSLTAAGQETQYF; DNA: TGTGCCAGCAGCTTAACAGCCGCGGGGCAAGAGACCCAGTACTTC
V: TRBV5-1; size: .; D: .; J: TRBJ1-1; CDR3: CASSPSGRGGDTEAFF; DNA: TGCGCCAGCAGCCCCTCCGGGCGGGGAGGGGACACTGAAGCTTTCTTT
V: TRBV28; size: .; D: TRBD1; J: TRBJ1-2; CDR3: CASSFLTGNGYTF; DNA: TGTGCCAGCAGTTTTTTGACAGGGAATGGCTACACCTTC
V: TRBV5-1; size: .; D: TRBD1; J: TRBJ2-5; CDR3: CASSLGPRDRGGNAETQYF; DNA: TGCGCCAGCAGCTTGGGGCCCCGCGACAGGGGAGGTAATGCAGAGACCCAGTACTTC
V: TRBV4-3; size: once; D: .; J: TRBJ2-7; CDR3: CASSQDRGTPYEQYF; DNA: TGCGCCAGCAGCCAAGACAGGGGAACCCCCTACGAGCAGTACTTC
V: TRBV7-8; size: .; D: .; J: TRBJ1-5; CDR3: CASSSLLQPQHF; DNA: TGTGCCAGCAGCTCTTTATTGCAGCCCCAGCATTTT
V: TRBV24-1; size: .; D: TRBD2; J: TRBJ2-1; CDR3: CATSDWASGTYNEQFF; DNA: TGTGCCACCAGTGATTGGGCTAGCGGGACTTACAATGAGCAGTTCTTC
V: TRBV13; size: once; D: .; J: TRBJ1-2; CDR3: CASSSRPEGYTF; DNA: TGTGCCAGCAGCTCCCGTCCTGAGGGCTACACCTTC
V: TRBV28; size: .; D: .; J: TRBJ2-7; CDR3: CASSLTMRAEQYF; DNA: TGTGCCAGCAGTTTGACTATGAGGGCCGAGCAGTACTTC
V: TRBV7-3; size: .; D: TRBD1; J: TRBJ2-2; CDR3: CASSFDRGDTGELFF; DNA: TGTGCCAGCAGCTTTGACAGGGGGGACACCGGGGAGCTGTTTTTT
V: TRBV5-1; size: .; D: .; J: TRBJ2-7; CDR3: CASSGLRGAGEQYF; DNA: TGCGCCAGCAGCGGGCTTCGGGGGGCTGGCGAGCAGTACTTC
V: TRBV23-1; size: .; D: .; J: TRBJ2-1; CDR3: CASNPPAPSYSYNEQFF; DNA: TGCGCCAGCAACCCCCCCGCACCTTCCTATTCCTACAATGAGCAGTTCTTC
V: TRBV12-3/TRBV12-4; size: .; D: .; J: TRBJ2-3; CDR3: CASGAGTDTQYF; DNA: TGTGCCAGCGGTGCGGGGACAGATACGCAGTATTTT
V: TRBV27; size: .; D: .; J: TRBJ2-4; CDR3: CASSEEPKNIQYF; DNA: TGTGCCAGCTCCGAGGAACCCAAAAACATTCAGTACTTC
V: TRBV5-1; size: .; D: TRBD2; J: TRBJ2-1; CDR3: CASSLEASGRNNEQFF; DNA: TGCGCCAGCAGCTTGGAGGCTAGCGGGAGGAACAATGAGCAGTTCTTC
V: TRBV5-1; size: .; D: TRBD1; J: TRBJ1-1; CDR3: CASSFGTVNTEAFF; DNA: TGCGCCAGCAGCTTTGGGACAGTGAACACTGAAGCTTTCTTT
V: TRBV2; size: .; D: TRBD2; J: TRBJ2-1; CDR3: CASGALAGRNNEQFF; DNA: TGTGCCAGCGGCGCACTAGCGGGGAGGAACAATGAGCAGTTCTTC
V: TRBV28; size: .; D: .; J: TRBJ1-1; CDR3: CASSLGGELGTEAFF; DNA: TGTGCCAGCAGTTTAGGTGGAGAACTGGGCACTGAAGCTTTCTTT